This passage covers 14 T cell receptor beta chains from one sample sequenced in a study of cytomegalovirus exposure and HLA in healthy donors. PCR primers comprised 60 Vbeta and 13 Jbeta primers. The method was immunoSEQ multiplex PCR; TCRdb's version includes in-frame clones alone and lacks a portion of them. Here the sample table reports roughly 51,000 clones. The sequencing input was PBMCs. These receptors were obtained from a woman aged 40 to 49 in good health and CMV-seronegative.

The chain uses TRBV5-1 and TRBJ1-3, with D hard to call. The V and J ends lost 4 bases and 1 base respectively, with 12 bases between them. CDR3 size: 15 residues. Germline V gene data show CDR1 as SGHRS and CDR2 as YFSETQ. Here the CDR3 reads CASSTGRSSGNTIYF. The CDR3 DNA is TGCGCCAGCAGCACGGGAAGGTCTTCTGGAAACACCATATATTTT.

This sequence joins TRBV25-1 and TRBJ1-1, with D maybe TRBD1 (6 bases). V lost 4 bases and J lost 1, with 10 bases in between. The CDR3 has 14 residues. Germline loops: CDR1 MGHDK, CDR2 SYGVNS. CDR3 amino acids: CASSAEQGNTEAFF. The CDR3, as DNA: TGTGCCAGCAGTGCCGAACAGGGGAACACTGAAGCTTTCTTT.

The J gene is TRBJ2-1, the V gene TRBV27; tentatively, D is TRBD2 (5 bases). Germline CDR1 reads MNHEY; CDR2 reads SMNVEV (reference sequence). The ends were cut back, 5 bases at V and 10 bases at J, with 15 bases in the middle. The CDR3 has 13 amino acids. The CDR3 DNA reads as TGTGCCAGCAGTGTGCTCGCGGGCGTGGAGCAGTTCTTC. This encodes CASSVLAGVEQFF.

The chain couples TRBV6-5 to TRBJ2-7; 9 nucleotides agree with TRBD2. The CDR3 has 14 amino acids. J was trimmed by 2 bases and V by 6 bases; bases with no gene match: 5. Germline V gene lookup returns CDR1 MNHEY and CDR2 SVGAGI. CDR3 residues: CASRERGAAYEQYF. DNA for the CDR3: TGTGCCAGCAGAGAGCGGGGGGCCGCCTACGAGCAGTACTTC.

The chain has TRBV6-1 and TRBJ1-2; D uncertain. Germline CDR1 is MNHNS and CDR2 is SASEGT. The CDR3 has 16 residues. Trimming took off 2 bases at V and 1 base at J, with 14 bases between the two ends. The CDR3 DNA sequence: TGTGCCAGCAGTGAAATCATAGGAGGCTATAACTATGGCTACACCTTC. Its translation: CASSEIIGGYNYGYTF.

The chain has TRBV13 and TRBJ2-4; unclear D gene. The germline CDR1 and CDR2 sequences are PRHDT and FYEKMQ (reference sequence). The V and J ends lost 6 bases and 1 base respectively, with 22 bases between them. The length of the CDR3 is 18 residues. This CDR3 reads CASRPGRGLSGAKNIQYF. The CDR3, as DNA: TGTGCCAGCAGACCCGGCCGAGGCTTGAGTGGGGCCAAAAACATTCAGTACTTC.

The V gene is TRBV19, the J gene TRBJ1-5; 7 bases align to TRBD1. V dropped 7 bases and J dropped 0; count of bases not matched to a gene: 12. Germline-derived CDR1 and CDR2 are LNHDA and SQIVND (reference sequence). The length of the CDR3 is 17 residues. CDR3 bases: TGTGCCAGTAAAGAGGAAGGGGGCTCCTATAGCAATCAGCCCCAGCATTTT. It specifies CASKEEGGSYSNQPQHF.

The chain joins TRBV30 to TRBJ1-3; the D is unclear. Trimming took off 4 bases at V and 1 base at J, with 5 bases between the two ends. The CDR3 has 12 residues. Germline V gene sequence: CDR1 GTSNPN, CDR2 SVGIG (reference sequence). Here the CDR3 reads CAWKESGNTIYF. CDR3 nucleotides: TGTGCCTGGAAGGAGTCTGGAAACACCATATATTTT.

The chain has TRBV27 and TRBJ2-7; D remains unclear. The length of the CDR3 is 12 residues. The V end was cut by 4 bases, the J end by 3 bases, with 7 bases between. Germline CDR1 and CDR2: MNHEY and SMNVEV (reference sequence). CDR3 sequence: CASSSRFYEQYF. The CDR3 DNA reads TGTGCCAGCAGTTCGAGGTTCTACGAGCAGTACTTC.

The chain recombines TRBV23-1 with TRBJ2-7; TRBD1 might be the D (5 bases). Being an ORF, TRBV23-1 has a function that is uncertain. Trimming shortened V by 2 bases and J by 6 bases, and 26 bases separated the two germline ends. The CDR3 has 18 residues. The CDR3 sequence is CASSQSGTDKDDACEQYF. Written as DNA, the CDR3 is TGCGCCAGCAGTCAAAGTGGAACGGACAAGGACGACGCCTGCGAGCAGTACTTC.

The chain carries TRBV13 and TRBJ2-3; TRBD2 matches 16 bases. This CDR3 is built from 18 residues. Germline V CDR1 and CDR2: PRHDT, FYEKMQ (reference sequence). V lost 4 bases, J lost 1 base, and 5 bases stayed unmatched. The CDR3 sequence: CASSWGLAGGPGTDTQYF. For the CDR3, the DNA is TGTGCCAGCAGCTGGGGACTAGCGGGAGGGCCTGGCACAGATACGCAGTATTTT.

The chain has TRBV10-3 and TRBJ2-1, with TRBD2 matching over 7 bases. The CDR3 totals 14 residues. V was clipped by 5 bases and J by 4 bases; unmatched bases: 5. Per germline, CDR1 ENHRY and CDR2 SYGVKD. CDR3 region: CAISRGENYNEQFF. The CDR3, as DNA: TGTGCCATCAGTCGGGGGGAAAATTACAATGAGCAGTTCTTC.

The chain uses TRBV6-5 and TRBJ2-5; 7 bases align to TRBD2. Germline V gene sequence: CDR1 MNHEY, CDR2 SVGAGI. This CDR3 has 14 amino acids. V trimming: 6 bases; J trimming: 5 bases; junction bases outside the gene matches: 9. CDR3 region: CASSRDYRGETQYF. The CDR3 bases are TGTGCCAGCAGCCGGGACTATCGAGGGGAGACCCAGTACTTC.

The chain employs TRBV13 and TRBJ2-2, with unresolved D. Germline V lookup: CDR1 PRHDT, CDR2 FYEKMQ (reference sequence). V lost 4 bases and J lost 3, with 3 bases in between. The CDR3 sequence is 12 residues long. CDR3 amino acids: CASSSYTGELFF. As DNA, the CDR3 is TGTGCCAGCAGCTCATACACCGGGGAGCTGTTTTTT.